One sample yielded the 17 T cell receptor beta chains listed below, sequenced in a study of Graves' ophthalmopathy and Graves' hyperthyroidism. Amplification of the TCR beta CDR3 regions used RNA transcripts (as template). RT-PCR was first run with HTBI primers, then multiplex PCR in a second round. MiXCR, run by TCRdb on the multiplex PCR reads, gives a single entry per CDR3 protein. This sample carries roughly 300,000 distinct CDR3 sequences, roughly 15% of them seen once, and the ten largest clones take 9% to 15%. Sequenced: peripheral blood. These receptors all come from an adult man with Graves' ophthalmopathy.

This clonotype was seen many times. V is TRBV3-1 and J is TRBJ1-2; the D is unclear. Germline CDR1 and CDR2: LGHDT and YNNKEL (reference sequence). CDR3 length: 14 residues. Trimming shortened V by 0 bases and J by 6 bases, and 11 bases separated the two germline ends. Written as DNA, the CDR3 is TGTGCCAGCAGCCAAGAAACTTCCCGGAATGGCTACACCTTC. It is translated as CASSQETSRNGYTF. The variable domain in full, completed from reference TRBV3-1 and TRBJ1-2, reads DTAVSQTPKYLVTQMGNDKSIKCEQNLGHDTMYWYKQDSKKFLKIMFSYNNKELIINETVPNRFSPKSPDKAHLNLHINSLELGDSAVYFCASSQETSRNGYTFGSGTRLTVV.

The gene calls are TRBV28 and TRBJ2-7, with 12 bases identical to TRBD2. Germline-derived CDR1 and CDR2 are MDHEN and SYDVKM. The CDR3 has 16 residues. The trim removed 6 bases at V and 3 bases at J, leaving 9 bases unmatched. The CDR3 sequence is CASSPLSSGRGYEQYF. CDR3 nucleotides: TGTGCCAGCAGCCCCTTGTCTAGCGGGAGGGGCTACGAGCAGTACTTC.

This clonotype was picked up many times. The chain links TRBV3-1 to TRBJ1-5; D is perhaps TRBD1 (6 bases). The CDR3 runs to 18 residues. Trimming shortened V by 9 bases and J by 3 bases, and 27 bases separated the two germline ends. Germline V gene lookup returns CDR1 LGHDT and CDR2 YNNKEL (reference sequence). The CDR3 protein is CARWAGTHTEIANQPQHF. The CDR3 bases are TGTGCCAGATGGGCCGGGACACATACCGAAATTGCCAATCAGCCCCAGCATTTT.

This clonotype was detected many times. An end of the junction does not agree with germline; a read error may underlie this. This chain uses TRBV18 with TRBJ2-5; 8 nucleotides line up with TRBD2. This CDR3 spans 15 amino acids. Germline CDR1 and CDR2: KGHSH and LQKENI. The CDR3 reads CASSPRGLAQETQYF. The CDR3 nucleotides read TGTGCCAGCTCACCCCGAGGACTAGCCCAAGAAACCCAGTACTTC.

Ten or more counts support this clonotype. V and J are TRBV4-1 and TRBJ1-1, with 8 bases identical to TRBD1. The ends lost 1 base at V and 4 bases at J; junction bases unmatched: 5. Germline values: CDR1 MGHRA, CDR2 YSYEKL. The CDR3 is 15 amino acids. CDR3 DNA: TGCGCCAGCAGCCAAGGGACAGGGAGGGGCACTGAAGCTTTCTTT. Translation gives CASSQGTGRGTEAFF.

This clonotype was recorded many times. This chain's CDR3 is CASSVVGQGSGNTIYF. In DNA, the CDR3 is TGTGCCAGCAGCGTAGTGGGACAGGGGTCCGGAAACACCATATATTTT. The rearrangement uses TRBV9 and TRBJ1-3, with 10 bases fitting TRBD1. Germline CDR1 reads SGDLS; CDR2 reads YYNGEE. The CDR3 sequence is 16 residues long. Trimming at V came to 0 bases and at J to 4 bases, leaving 4 bases not matched to a gene.

Ten or more counts support this clonotype. V gene TRBV29-1 combines with J gene TRBJ1-2; D gene ambiguous. The CDR3 length is 12 residues. V was cut by 4 bases and J by 5 bases, with 11 bases left in between. From germline, CDR1 is SQVTM and CDR2 ANQGSEA. CDR3 residues: CSVAVLEYGYTF. As DNA, the CDR3 is TGCAGCGTTGCCGTCCTGGAGTATGGCTACACCTTC.

This clonotype was detected many times. The CDR3 reads CASSIQGASNQPQHF. The CDR3 nucleotides are TGTGCCAGTAGTATCCAGGGGGCGAGCAATCAGCCCCAGCATTTT. This chain joins TRBV19 and TRBJ1-5; 8 bases are shared with TRBD1. From germline, CDR1 is LNHDA and CDR2 SQIVND (reference sequence). CDR3 size: 15 residues. V shed 3 bases, J shed 1 base, and the junction held 2 bases outside the gene matches. Full variable domain (remainder filled in from reference TRBV19 and TRBJ1-5): DGGITQSPKYLFRKEGQNVTLSCEQNLNHDAMYWYRQDPGQGLRLIYYSQIVNDFQKGDIAEGYSVSREKKESFPLTVTSAQKNPTAFYLCASSIQGASNQPQHFGDGTRLSIL.

The sample holds many counts of this clonotype. V usage is TRBV15 and J usage is TRBJ1-1; TRBD1 is a possible D gene (6 bases). Trimming left V 0 bases short and J 0 bases short, with 11 bases between. Germline CDR1 LNHNV, CDR2 YYDKDF (reference sequence). This CDR3 contains 16 residues. In DNA, the CDR3 is TGTGCCACCAGCAGAGATCCAGGGGTCCTGAACACTGAAGCTTTCTTT. As protein: CATSRDPGVLNTEAFF.

This clonotype has ten or more counts. The rearrangement links TRBV19 to TRBJ2-5; the match to TRBD2 covers 7 bases. The CDR3 runs to 15 residues. J lost 2 bases, V lost 1 base, and 4 bases had no gene match. Looked up from germline, CDR1 is LNHDA and CDR2 is SQIVND (reference sequence). CDR3 DNA: TGTGCCAGTAGTATAGGCGGGAGAGTTCAAGAGACCCAGTACTTC. Protein product: CASSIGGRVQETQYF.

This clonotype was found many times. This chain joins TRBV14 and TRBJ1-1; unclear D gene. Germline V gene lookup returns CDR1 SGHDN and CDR2 FVKESK. V lost 6 bases to trimming and J lost 0 bases, with 11 bases between them. There are 14 residues in the CDR3. The CDR3 DNA is TGTGCCAGCAGTCCGGCCAGGATGAACACTGAAGCTTTCTTT. This codes for CASSPARMNTEAFF.

This clonotype was counted ten times or more. The CDR3 here is CASSYGRRGETQYF. DNA of the CDR3: TGTGCCAGCAGTTACGGCCGGCGTGGGGAGACCCAGTACTTC. The chain uses TRBV6-5 and TRBJ2-5; D unresolved. The CDR3 runs 14 residues. V was trimmed by 2 bases and J by 5 bases, leaving 12 bases between them. Per the germline V gene, CDR1 is MNHEY and CDR2 is SVGAGI.

At least ten counts were recorded for this clonotype. J is TRBJ1-2 and V is TRBV12-3 or TRBV12-4; D gene unclear. Trimming took 8 bases from V and 4 from J, leaving 17 bases between them. CDR3 length: 14 residues. In nucleotides, the CDR3 is TGTGCCAGCGGGCAGTCCGGAGAAGTCTATGGCTACACCTTC. Amino acids: CASGQSGEVYGYTF.

Concerning this clonotype itself: This may be a read error, as it is one base from a much larger clone. The genes are TRBV4-2 and TRBJ1-1, with 8 bases lining up with TRBD1. Germline V lookup: CDR1 LGHNA, CDR2 YNFKEQ. CDR3 length equals 16 residues. CDR3 in DNA: TGTGCCATCAGCGGGTCTTCGGGACAGGCACTAACAGAAGCTTTCTTT. Amino acids: CAISGSSGQALTEAFF.

This clonotype was observed many times. The chain joins TRBV7-2 to TRBJ2-7; D ambiguous. The CDR3 contains 13 residues. V was pared by 0 bases and J by 3 bases, with 6 bases between. Germline-derived CDR1 and CDR2 are SGHTA and FQGNSA. CDR3 amino acids: CASSLAPRYEQYF. CDR3 in DNA: TGTGCCAGCAGCTTAGCGCCCCGCTACGAGCAGTACTTC. Drawing the rest from reference TRBV7-2 and TRBJ2-7, the complete variable domain is GAGVSQSPSNKVTEKGKDVELRCDPISGHTALYWYRQSLGQGLEFLIYFQGNSAPDKSGLPSDRFSAERTGGSVSTLTIQRTQQEDSAVYLCASSLAPRYEQYFGPGTRLTVT.

V gene TRBV6-5 combines with J gene TRBJ1-2, with 8 positions matching TRBD1. CDR3 size: 14 residues. In germline, CDR1 is MNHEY, CDR2 SVGAGI. The junction had 8 bases not matched to a gene; V was cut back by 4 bases and J by 7 bases. CDR3 nucleotides: TGTGCCAGCAGTTCACAGGGGGTGGCGTCTGGCTACACCTTC. Residues: CASSSQGVASGYTF.

This clonotype was counted only a few times. The rearrangement uses TRBV7-9 and TRBJ1-2, with TRBD1 as a possible D gene (6 bases). Germline V gene lookup returns CDR1 SEHNR and CDR2 FQNEAQ (reference sequence). CDR3 size: 13 residues. V lost 1 base and J 8 bases, leaving 11 bases between the germline ends. CDR3 in amino acids: CASSLGGPGGYTF. The DNA of the CDR3 is TGTGCCAGCAGCTTAGGGGGGCCGGGAGGCTACACCTTC.